This TCR beta chain was sequenced during a study of T cells in Graves' hyperthyroidism and ophthalmopathy. What was amplified from RNA transcripts were TCR beta CDR3 regions. RT-PCR in the first round (using the HTBI primer set) targeted the TCR CDR3. In TCRdb, the multiplex PCR reads were re-called with MiXCR into one record per CDR3 protein. The sample lists 480,000 or so distinct CDR3 sequences, around 43% occurring once. The specimen was peripheral blood or thyroid tissue (not recorded which). This receptor was taken from an adult woman with Graves' disease, either hyperthyroidism or ophthalmopathy (not recorded which).

The DNA for the CDR3 is TGTGCCAGCAGCATGCAGGGTCGGCTAGCGGGAGAGGGAGAGACCCAGTACTTC. Protein: CASSMQGRLAGEGETQYF. The chain is built from TRBV5-4 and TRBJ2-5, with 10 bases matching TRBD2. With 4 bases clipped from V and 4 bases from J, the junction kept 16 bases outside the gene matches. This CDR3 comprises 18 residues. CDR1 and CDR2 (germline): SGHNT, YYREEE (reference sequence).